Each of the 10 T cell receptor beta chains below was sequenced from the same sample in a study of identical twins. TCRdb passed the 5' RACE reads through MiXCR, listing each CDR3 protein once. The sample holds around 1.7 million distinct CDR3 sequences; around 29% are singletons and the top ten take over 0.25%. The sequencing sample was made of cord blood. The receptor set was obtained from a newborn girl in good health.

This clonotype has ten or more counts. The CDR3 protein is CASSLRRDRYYGYTF. CDR3 bases: TGTGCCAGCAGTTTGCGCCGGGACAGATACTATGGCTACACCTTC. The rearrangement uses TRBV12-3 or TRBV12-4 and TRBJ1-2, with 7 bases matching TRBD1. Losses at the gene ends were 3 bases for V and 3 bases for J; bases not matched to a gene: 7. There are 15 residues in the CDR3.

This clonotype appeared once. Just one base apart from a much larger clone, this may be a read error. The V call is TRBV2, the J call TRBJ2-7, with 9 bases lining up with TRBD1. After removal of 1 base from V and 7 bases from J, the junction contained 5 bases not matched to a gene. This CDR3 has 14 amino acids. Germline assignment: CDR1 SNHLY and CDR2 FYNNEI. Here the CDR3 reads CASSEGQGVNEQYF. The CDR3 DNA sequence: TGTGCCAGCAGTGAAGGACAGGGGGTAAATGAGCAGTACTTC.

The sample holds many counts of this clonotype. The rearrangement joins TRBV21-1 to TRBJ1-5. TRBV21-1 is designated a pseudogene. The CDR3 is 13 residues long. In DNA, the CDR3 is TGTGCCAGCAGCAGCAGGAACAATCAGCCCCAGCATTTT. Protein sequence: CASSSRNNQPQHF.

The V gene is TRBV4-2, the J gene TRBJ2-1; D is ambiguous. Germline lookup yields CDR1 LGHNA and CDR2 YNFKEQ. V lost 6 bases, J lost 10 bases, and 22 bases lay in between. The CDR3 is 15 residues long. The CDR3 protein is CASSISHTVKYEQFF. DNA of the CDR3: TGTGCCAGCAGTATATCCCATACAGTGAAATACGAGCAGTTCTTC.

CDR3 bases: TGTGCCAGCAGCAAAGGGGCCCGACAAACAAACATTCAGTACTTC. Translating it yields CASSKGARQTNIQYF. V and J are TRBV7-2 and TRBJ2-4, with a possible D match to TRBD1 (5 bases). The germline V gene has CDR1 SGHTA and CDR2 FQGNSA. V was shortened by 5 bases and J by 6 bases, with 17 bases between the two germline ends. The CDR3 is made up of 15 amino acids.

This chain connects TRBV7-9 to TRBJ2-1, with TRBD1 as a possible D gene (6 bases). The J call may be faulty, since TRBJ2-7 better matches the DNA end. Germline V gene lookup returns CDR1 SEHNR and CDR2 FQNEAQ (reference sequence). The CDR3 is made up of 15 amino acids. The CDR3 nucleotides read TGTGCCAGCAGCTTAATGGACAGTACCTACAATGAGCAGTACTTC. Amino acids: CASSLMDSTYNEQYF.

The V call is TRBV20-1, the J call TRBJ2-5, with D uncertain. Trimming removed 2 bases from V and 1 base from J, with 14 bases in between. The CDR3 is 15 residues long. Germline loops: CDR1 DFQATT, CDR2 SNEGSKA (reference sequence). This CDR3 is CSARSTRAPQETQYF. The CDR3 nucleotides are TGCAGTGCTAGATCAACCCGGGCGCCCCAAGAGACCCAGTACTTC.

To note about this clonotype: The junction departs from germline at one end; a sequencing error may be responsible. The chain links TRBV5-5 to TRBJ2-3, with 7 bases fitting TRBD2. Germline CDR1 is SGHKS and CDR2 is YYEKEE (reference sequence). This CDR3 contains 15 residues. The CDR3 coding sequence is TGTGCCTGCAGCTCAGTCCGGGGGGGCACAGATACGCAGTATTTT. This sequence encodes CACSSVRGGTDTQYF.

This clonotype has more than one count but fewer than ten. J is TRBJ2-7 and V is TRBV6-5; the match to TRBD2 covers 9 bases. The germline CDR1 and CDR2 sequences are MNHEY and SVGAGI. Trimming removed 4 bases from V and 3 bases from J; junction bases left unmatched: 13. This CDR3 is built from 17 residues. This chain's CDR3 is CASSWANSEREVYEQYF. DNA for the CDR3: TGTGCCAGCAGTTGGGCGAATTCGGAGCGGGAGGTCTACGAGCAGTACTTC.

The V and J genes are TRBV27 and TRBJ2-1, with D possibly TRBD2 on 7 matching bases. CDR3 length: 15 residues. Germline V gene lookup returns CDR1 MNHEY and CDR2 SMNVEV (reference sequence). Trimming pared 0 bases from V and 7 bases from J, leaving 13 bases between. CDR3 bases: TGTGCCAGCAGTTTATCGGGGGGGCGGTGGAATGAGCAGTTCTTC. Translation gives CASSLSGGRWNEQFF.